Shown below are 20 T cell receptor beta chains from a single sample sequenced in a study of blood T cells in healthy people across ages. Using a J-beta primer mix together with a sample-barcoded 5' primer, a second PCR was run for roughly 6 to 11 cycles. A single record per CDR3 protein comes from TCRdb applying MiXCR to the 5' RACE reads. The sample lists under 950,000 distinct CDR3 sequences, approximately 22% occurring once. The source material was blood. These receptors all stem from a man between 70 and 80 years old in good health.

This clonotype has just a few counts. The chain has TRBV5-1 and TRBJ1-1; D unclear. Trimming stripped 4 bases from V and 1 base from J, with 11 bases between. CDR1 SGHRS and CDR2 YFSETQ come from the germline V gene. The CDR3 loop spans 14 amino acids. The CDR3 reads CASSRQEGNTEAFF. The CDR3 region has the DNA TGCGCCAGCAGCCGTCAGGAGGGGAACACTGAAGCTTTCTTT.

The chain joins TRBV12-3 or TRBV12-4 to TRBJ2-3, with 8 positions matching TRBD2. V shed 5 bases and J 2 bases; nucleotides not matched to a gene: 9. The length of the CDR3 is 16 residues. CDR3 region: CASSGLTSDSTDTQYF. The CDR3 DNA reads TGTGCCAGCAGTGGGTTGACTAGCGATTCCACAGATACGCAGTATTTT.

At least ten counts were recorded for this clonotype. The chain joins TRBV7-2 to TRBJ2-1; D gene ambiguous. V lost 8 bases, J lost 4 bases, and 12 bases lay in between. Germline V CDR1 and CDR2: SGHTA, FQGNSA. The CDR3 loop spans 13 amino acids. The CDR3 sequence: CASQTGSYNEQFF. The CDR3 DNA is TGTGCCAGCCAAACCGGATCTTACAATGAGCAGTTCTTC.

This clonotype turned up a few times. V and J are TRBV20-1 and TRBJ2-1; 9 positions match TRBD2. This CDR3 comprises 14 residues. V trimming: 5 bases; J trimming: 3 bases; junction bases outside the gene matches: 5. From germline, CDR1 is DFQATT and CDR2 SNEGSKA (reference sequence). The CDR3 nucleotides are TGCAGTGCTTGTAGCGGGAGAAACTACAATGAGCAGTTCTTC. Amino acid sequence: CSACSGRNYNEQFF.

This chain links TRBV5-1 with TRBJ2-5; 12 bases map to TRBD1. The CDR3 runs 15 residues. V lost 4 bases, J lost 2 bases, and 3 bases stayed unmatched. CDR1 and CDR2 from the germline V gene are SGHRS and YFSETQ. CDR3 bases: TGCGCCAGCAGCCGGGACAGGGGGCAACAAGAGACCCAGTACTTC. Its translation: CASSRDRGQQETQYF.

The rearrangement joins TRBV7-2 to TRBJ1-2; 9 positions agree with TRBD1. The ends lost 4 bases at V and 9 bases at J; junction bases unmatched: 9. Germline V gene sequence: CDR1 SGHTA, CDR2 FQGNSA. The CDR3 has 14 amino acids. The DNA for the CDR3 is TGTGCCAGCAGCTCAGTGGGACAGGGATTTCGCTACACCTTC. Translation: CASSSVGQGFRYTF.

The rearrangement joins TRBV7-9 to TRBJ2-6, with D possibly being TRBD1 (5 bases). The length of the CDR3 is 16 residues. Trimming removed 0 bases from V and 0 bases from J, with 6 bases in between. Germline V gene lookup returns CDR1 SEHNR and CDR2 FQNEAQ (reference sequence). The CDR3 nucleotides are TGTGCCAGCAGCTTAGCGCAGGGCTCTGGGGCCAACGTCCTGACTTTC. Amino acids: CASSLAQGSGANVLTF.

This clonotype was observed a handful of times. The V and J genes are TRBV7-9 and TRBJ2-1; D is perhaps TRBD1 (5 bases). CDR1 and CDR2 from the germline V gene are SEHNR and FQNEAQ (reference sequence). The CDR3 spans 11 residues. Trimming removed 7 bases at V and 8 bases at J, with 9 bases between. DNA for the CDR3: TGTGCCAGCACTAGGGGTCATGAGCAGTTCTTC. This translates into CASTRGHEQFF.

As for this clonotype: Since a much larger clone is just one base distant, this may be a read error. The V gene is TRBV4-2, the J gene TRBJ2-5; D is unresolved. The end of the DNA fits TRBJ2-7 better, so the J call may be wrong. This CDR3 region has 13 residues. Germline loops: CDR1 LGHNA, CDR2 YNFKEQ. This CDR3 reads CASRSDNSCEQYF. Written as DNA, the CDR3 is TGTGCCAGCCGATCTGACAACTCCTGCGAGCAGTACTTC.

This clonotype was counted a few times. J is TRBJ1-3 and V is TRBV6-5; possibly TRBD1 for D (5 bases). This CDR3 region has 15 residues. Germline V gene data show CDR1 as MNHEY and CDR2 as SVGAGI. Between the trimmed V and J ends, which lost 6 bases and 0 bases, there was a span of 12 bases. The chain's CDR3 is CASSRYQGSGNTIYF. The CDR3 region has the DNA TGTGCCAGCAGCCGATACCAGGGCTCTGGAAACACCATATATTTT.

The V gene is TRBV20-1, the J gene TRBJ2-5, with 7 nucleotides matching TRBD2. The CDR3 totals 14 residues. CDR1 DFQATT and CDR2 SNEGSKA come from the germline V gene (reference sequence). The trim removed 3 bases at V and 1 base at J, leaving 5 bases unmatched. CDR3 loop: CSARTSLLQETQYF. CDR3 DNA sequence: TGCAGTGCTAGGACTAGCCTTCTCCAAGAGACCCAGTACTTC.

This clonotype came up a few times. Written as DNA, the CDR3 is TGTGCCAGCAGCCCTGGGTCCGGGGTAACCTACTACAATGAGCAGTTCTTC. Translating gives CASSPGSGVTYYNEQFF. The rearrangement links TRBV11-3 to TRBJ2-1, with D perhaps matching TRBD2 (5 bases). Deletions cut 5 bases from V and 3 bases from J, with 20 bases between. The germline CDR1 and CDR2 sequences are SGHNT and YENEEA. This CDR3 region has 17 residues.

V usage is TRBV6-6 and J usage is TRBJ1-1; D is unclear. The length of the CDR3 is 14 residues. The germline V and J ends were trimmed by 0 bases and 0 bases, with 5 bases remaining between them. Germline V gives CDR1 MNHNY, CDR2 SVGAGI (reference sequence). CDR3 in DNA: TGTGCCAGCAGTTACTCGCGGTTGAACACTGAAGCTTTCTTT. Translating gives CASSYSRLNTEAFF.

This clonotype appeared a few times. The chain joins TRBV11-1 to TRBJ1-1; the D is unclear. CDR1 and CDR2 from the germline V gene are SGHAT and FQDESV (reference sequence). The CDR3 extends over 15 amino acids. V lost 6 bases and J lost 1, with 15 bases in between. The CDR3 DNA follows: TGTGCCAGCAGAAGAGAACGGTTTGGGAACACTGAAGCTTTCTTT. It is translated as CASRRERFGNTEAFF.

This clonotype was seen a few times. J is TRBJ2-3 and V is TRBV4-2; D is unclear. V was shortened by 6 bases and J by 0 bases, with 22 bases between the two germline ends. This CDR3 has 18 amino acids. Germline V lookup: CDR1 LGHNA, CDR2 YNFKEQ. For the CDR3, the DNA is TGTGCCAGCAGAATAGCTGGGTCGGCTGACACTAGCACAGATACGCAGTATTTT. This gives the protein CASRIAGSADTSTDTQYF.

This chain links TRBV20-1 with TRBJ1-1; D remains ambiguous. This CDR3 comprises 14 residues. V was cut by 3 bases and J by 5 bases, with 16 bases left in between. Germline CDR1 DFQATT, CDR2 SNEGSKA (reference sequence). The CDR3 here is CSASMAGVGTEAFF. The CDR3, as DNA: TGCAGTGCTAGTATGGCAGGTGTTGGGACTGAAGCTTTCTTT.

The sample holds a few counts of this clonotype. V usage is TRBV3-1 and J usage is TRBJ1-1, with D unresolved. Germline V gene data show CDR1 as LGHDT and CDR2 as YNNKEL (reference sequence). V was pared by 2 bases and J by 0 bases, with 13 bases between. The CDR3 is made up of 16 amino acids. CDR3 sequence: CASSQWRRYVNTEAFF. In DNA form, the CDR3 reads TGTGCCAGCAGCCAATGGCGGAGGTACGTGAACACTGAAGCTTTCTTT.

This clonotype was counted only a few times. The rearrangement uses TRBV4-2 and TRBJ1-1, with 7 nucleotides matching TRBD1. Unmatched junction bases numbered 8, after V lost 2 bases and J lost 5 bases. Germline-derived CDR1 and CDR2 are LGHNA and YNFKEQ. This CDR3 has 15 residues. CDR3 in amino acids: CASSQKETGSTEAFF. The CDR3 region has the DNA TGTGCCAGCAGCCAAAAGGAGACAGGGTCTACTGAAGCTTTCTTT.

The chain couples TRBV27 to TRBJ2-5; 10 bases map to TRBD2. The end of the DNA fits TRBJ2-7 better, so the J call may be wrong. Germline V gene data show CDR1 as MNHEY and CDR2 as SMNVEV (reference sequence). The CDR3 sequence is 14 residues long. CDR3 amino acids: CASSRLAGVYEQYV. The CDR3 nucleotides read TGTGCCAGCAGCAGGCTAGCGGGAGTCTACGAGCAGTACGTC.

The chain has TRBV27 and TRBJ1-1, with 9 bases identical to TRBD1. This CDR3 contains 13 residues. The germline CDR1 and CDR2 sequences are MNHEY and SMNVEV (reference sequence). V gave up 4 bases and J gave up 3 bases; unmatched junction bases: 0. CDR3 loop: CASSWDRDTEAFF. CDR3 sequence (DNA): TGTGCCAGCAGTTGGGACAGGGACACTGAAGCTTTCTTT.